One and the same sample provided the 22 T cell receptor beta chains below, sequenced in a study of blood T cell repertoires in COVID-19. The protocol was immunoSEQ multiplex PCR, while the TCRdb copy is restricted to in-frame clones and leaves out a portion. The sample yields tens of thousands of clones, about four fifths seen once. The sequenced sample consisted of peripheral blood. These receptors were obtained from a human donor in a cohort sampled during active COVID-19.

The CDR3 reads CASSEPPQYGYTF. For the CDR3, the DNA is TGTGCCAGCAGTGAGCCCCCACAGTATGGCTACACCTTC. The chain combines TRBV6-1 with TRBJ1-2; D gene uncertain. This CDR3 is 13 amino acids long. The V gene's germline CDR1 is MNHNS and CDR2 SASEGT. V lost 3 bases and J 5 bases, leaving 10 bases between the germline ends.

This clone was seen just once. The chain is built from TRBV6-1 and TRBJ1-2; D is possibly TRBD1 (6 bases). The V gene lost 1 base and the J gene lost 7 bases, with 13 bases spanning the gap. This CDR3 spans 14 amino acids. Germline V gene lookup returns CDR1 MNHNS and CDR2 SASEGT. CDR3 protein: CASSEGARGAGYTF. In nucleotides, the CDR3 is TGTGCCAGCAGTGAAGGGGCCAGGGGCGCTGGCTACACCTTC.

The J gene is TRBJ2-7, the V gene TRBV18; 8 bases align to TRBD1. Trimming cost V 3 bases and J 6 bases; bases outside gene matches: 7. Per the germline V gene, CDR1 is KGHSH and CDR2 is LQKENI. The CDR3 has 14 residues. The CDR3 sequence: CASSPNGQGFEQYF. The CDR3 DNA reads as TGTGCCAGCTCACCGAACGGACAGGGCTTCGAGCAGTACTTC.

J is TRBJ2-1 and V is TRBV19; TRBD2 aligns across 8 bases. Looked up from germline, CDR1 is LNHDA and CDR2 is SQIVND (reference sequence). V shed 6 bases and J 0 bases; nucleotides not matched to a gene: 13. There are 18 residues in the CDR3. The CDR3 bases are TGTGCCAGTAGGCAGCGGGGGAACACACTGAGCTCCTACAATGAGCAGTTCTTC. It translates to CASRQRGNTLSSYNEQFF.

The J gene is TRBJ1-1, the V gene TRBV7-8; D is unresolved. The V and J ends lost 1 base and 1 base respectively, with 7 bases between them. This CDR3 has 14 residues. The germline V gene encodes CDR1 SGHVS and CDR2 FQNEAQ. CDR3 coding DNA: TGTGCCAGCAGCTTAGAGCGGGGGAACACTGAAGCTTTCTTT. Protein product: CASSLERGNTEAFF.

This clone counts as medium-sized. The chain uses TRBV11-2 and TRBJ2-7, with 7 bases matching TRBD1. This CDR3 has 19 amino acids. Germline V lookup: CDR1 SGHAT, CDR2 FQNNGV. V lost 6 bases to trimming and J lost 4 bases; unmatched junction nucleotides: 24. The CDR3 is CASRQLTWRQGANRYEQYF. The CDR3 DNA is TGTGCCAGCAGGCAACTTACGTGGAGACAGGGAGCAAATCGGTACGAGCAGTACTTC.

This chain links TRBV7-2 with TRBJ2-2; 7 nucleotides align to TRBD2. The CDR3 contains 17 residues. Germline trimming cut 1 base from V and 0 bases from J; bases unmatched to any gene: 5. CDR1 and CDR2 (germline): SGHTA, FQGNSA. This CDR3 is CASSLDWLAANTGELFF. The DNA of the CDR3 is TGTGCCAGCAGCTTAGATTGGCTAGCGGCGAACACCGGGGAGCTGTTTTTT.

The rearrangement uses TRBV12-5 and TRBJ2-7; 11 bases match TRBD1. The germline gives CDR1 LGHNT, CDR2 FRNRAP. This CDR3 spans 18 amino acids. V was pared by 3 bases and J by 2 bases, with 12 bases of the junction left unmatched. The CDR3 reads CASGFIGTGGSSTYEQYF. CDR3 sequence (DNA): TGTGCTAGTGGTTTTATAGGGACAGGGGGGTCGTCGACCTACGAGCAGTACTTC.

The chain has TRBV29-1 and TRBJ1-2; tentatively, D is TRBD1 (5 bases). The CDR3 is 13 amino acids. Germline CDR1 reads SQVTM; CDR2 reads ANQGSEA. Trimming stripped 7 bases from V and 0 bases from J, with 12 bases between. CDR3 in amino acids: CSAVQGTNYGYTF. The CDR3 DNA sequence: TGCAGCGCGGTTCAGGGTACTAACTATGGCTACACCTTC.

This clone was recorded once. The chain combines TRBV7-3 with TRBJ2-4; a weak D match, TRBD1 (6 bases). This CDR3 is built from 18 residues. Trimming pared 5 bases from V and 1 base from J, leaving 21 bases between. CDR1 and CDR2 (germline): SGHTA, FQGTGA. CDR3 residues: CASSHFLRGRVAKNIQYF. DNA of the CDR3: TGTGCCAGCAGCCATTTCTTAAGGGGGAGAGTTGCCAAAAACATTCAGTACTTC.

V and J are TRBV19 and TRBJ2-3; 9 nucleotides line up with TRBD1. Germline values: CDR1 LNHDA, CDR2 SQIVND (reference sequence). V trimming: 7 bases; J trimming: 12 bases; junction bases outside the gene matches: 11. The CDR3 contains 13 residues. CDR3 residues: CASTHQPGQGQYF. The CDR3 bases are TGTGCCAGTACACACCAACCGGGACAGGGCCAGTATTTT.

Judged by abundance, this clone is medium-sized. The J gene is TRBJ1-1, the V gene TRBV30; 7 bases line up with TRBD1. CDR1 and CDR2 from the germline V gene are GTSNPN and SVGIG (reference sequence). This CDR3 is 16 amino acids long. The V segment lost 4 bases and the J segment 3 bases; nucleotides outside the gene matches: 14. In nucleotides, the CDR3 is TGTGCCTGGAACCACCAACGGGACAGATCGTACACTGAAGCTTTCTTT. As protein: CAWNHQRDRSYTEAFF.

The CDR3, as DNA: TGTGCCAGTAGTATTTTGGCTAGCTTCGGCACCGGGGAGCTGTTTTTT. Its translation is CASSILASFGTGELFF. The chain links TRBV19 to TRBJ2-2; D is possibly TRBD2 (5 bases). Germline lookup yields CDR1 LNHDA and CDR2 SQIVND (reference sequence). The ends were cut back, 3 bases at V and 4 bases at J, with 15 bases in the middle. CDR3 length: 16 amino acids.

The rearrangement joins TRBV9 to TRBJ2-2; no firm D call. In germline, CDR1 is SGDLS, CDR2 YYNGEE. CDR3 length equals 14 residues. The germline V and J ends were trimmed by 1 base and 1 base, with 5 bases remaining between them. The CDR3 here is CASSVTGNTGELFF. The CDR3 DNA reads TGTGCCAGCAGCGTAACCGGGAACACCGGGGAGCTGTTTTTT.

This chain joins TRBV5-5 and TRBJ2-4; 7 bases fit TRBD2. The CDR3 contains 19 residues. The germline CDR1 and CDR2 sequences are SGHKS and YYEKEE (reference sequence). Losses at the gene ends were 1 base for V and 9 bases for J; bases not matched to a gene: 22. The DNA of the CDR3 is TGTGCCAGCAGCTTGTCGGTCGAGGCGAGCGGGGTCCCCCTGGGCATTCAGTACTTC. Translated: CASSLSVEASGVPLGIQYF.

The CDR3 DNA reads TGCAGCTTTCAATCTGGAAACACCATATATTTT. It specifies CSFQSGNTIYF. This chain connects TRBV29-1 to TRBJ1-3, with unresolved D. V was pared by 8 bases and J by 1 base, with 6 bases between. In germline, CDR1 is SQVTM, CDR2 ANQGSEA. The CDR3 contains 11 residues.

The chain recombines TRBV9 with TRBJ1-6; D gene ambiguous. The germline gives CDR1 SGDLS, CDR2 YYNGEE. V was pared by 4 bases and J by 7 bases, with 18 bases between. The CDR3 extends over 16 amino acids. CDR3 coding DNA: TGTGCCAGCAGCCCGGGATCACACGCCATGAATTCACCCCTCCACTTT. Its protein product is CASSPGSHAMNSPLHF. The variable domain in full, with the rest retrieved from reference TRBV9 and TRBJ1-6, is DSGVTQTPKHLITATGQRVTLRCSPRSGDLSVYWYQQSLDQGLQFLIQYYNGEERAKGNILERFSAQQFPDLHSELNLSSLELGDSALYFCASSPGSHAMNSPLHFGNGTRLTVT.

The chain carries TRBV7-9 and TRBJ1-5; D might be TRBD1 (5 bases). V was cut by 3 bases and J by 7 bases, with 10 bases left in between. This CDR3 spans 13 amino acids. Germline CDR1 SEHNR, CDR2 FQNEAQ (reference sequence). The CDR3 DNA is TGTGCCAGCAGCTTCAGCGGGGGACAGCCCCAGCATTTT. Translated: CASSFSGGQPQHF.

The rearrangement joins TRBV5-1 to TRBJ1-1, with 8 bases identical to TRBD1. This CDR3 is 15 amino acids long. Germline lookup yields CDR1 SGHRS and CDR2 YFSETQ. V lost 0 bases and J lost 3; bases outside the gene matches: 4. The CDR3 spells CASSLETGGYTEAFF. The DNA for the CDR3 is TGCGCCAGCAGCTTGGAAACAGGGGGTTACACTGAAGCTTTCTTT. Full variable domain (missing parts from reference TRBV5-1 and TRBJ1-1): KAGVTQTPRYLIKTRGQQVTLSCSPISGHRSVSWYQQTPGQGLQFLFEYFSETQRNKGNFPGRFSGRQFSNSRSEMNVSTLELGDSALYLCASSLETGGYTEAFFGQGTRLTVV.

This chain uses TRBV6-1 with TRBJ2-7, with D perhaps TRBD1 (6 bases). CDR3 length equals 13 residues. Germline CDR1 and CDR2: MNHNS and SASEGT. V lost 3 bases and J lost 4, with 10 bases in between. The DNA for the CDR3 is TGTGCCAGCAGTGAGGTCAGGGGTTACGAGCAGTACTTC. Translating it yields CASSEVRGYEQYF.

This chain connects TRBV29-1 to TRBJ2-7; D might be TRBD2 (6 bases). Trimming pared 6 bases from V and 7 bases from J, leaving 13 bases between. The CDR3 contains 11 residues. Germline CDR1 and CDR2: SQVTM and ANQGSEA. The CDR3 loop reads CSVEEGREQYF. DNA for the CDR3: TGCAGCGTCGAGGAAGGGAGGGAGCAGTACTTC.

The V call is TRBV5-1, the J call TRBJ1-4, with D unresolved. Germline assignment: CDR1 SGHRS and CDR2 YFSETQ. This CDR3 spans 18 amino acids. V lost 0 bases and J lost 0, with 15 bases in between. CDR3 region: CASSLAGRLSATNEKLFF. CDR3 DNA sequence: TGCGCCAGCAGCTTGGCCGGTAGACTATCTGCAACTAATGAAAAACTGTTTTTT.